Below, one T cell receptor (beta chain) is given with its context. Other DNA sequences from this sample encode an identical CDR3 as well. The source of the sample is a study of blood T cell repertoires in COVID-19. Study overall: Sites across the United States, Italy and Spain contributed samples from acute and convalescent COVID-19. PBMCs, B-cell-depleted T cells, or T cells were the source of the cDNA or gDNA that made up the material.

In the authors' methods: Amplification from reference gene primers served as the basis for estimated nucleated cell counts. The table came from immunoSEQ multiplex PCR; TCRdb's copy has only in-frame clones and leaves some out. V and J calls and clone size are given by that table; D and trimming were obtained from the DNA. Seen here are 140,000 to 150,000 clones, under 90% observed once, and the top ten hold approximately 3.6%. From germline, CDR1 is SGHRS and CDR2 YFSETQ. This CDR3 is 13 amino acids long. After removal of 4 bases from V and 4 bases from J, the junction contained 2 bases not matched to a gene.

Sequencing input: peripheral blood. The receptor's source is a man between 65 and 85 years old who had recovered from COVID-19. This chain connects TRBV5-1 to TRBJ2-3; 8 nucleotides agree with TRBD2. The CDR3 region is CASSPGGADTQYF. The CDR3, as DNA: TGCGCCAGCAGCCCGGGGGGGGCAGATACGCAGTATTTT.